The 9 T cell receptor beta chains in this list originate from one sample, sequenced in a study of blood T cell repertoires in COVID-19. Profiling relied on immunoSEQ multiplex PCR, and the TCRdb table lists in-frame clones only, not all of them. The sample lists roughly 270,000 clones, approximately 88% occurring once. The sample consisted of peripheral blood. These receptor sequences come from a man between 18 and 29 years old with active or convalescent COVID-19.

V gene TRBV13 combines with J gene TRBJ2-1, with 8 bases that match TRBD2. CDR1 is PRHDT, CDR2 FYEKMQ, per germline (reference sequence). The CDR3 is made up of 16 amino acids. Trimming at V came to 5 bases and at J to 6 bases, leaving 12 bases not matched to a gene. The DNA for the CDR3 is TGTGCCAGCAGCAGCCGAAGCGGGGGCCGGAGCAATGAGCAGTTCTTC. This gives the protein CASSSRSGGRSNEQFF.

The chain links TRBV27 to TRBJ1-6; possibly TRBD1 for D (5 bases). The V and J ends lost 3 bases and 10 bases respectively, with 16 bases between them. Germline CDR1 reads MNHEY; CDR2 reads SMNVEV (reference sequence). This CDR3 has 15 amino acids. This CDR3 reads CASSLQGPVKSPLHF. CDR3 in DNA: TGTGCCAGCAGTTTGCAGGGCCCTGTGAAATCACCCCTCCACTTT.

This clone was seen a single time. The chain links TRBV6-5 to TRBJ1-1; possible D gene TRBD1, 6 bases. Trimming stripped 6 bases from V and 8 bases from J, with 16 bases between. This CDR3 spans 13 amino acids. Germline CDR1 MNHEY, CDR2 SVGAGI. The CDR3 region has the DNA TGTGCCAGCAGCCCCCCAAAGGACAGCGAAGCTTTCTTT. Its protein product is CASSPPKDSEAFF.

The chain is built from TRBV5-1 and TRBJ1-1; possibly TRBD1 for D (5 bases). The germline CDR1 and CDR2 sequences are SGHRS and YFSETQ. This CDR3 is 14 amino acids long. Trimming shortened V by 0 bases and J by 1 base, and 7 bases separated the two germline ends. CDR3 protein: CASSLAQGNTEAFF. The DNA of the CDR3 is TGCGCCAGCAGCTTGGCCCAGGGGAACACTGAAGCTTTCTTT.

This chain uses TRBV29-1 with TRBJ2-2, with 9 bases lining up with TRBD2. There are 13 residues in the CDR3. J lost 7 bases, V lost 4 bases, and 4 bases had no gene match. The germline CDR1 and CDR2 sequences are SQVTM and ANQGSEA. The CDR3 reads CSVGGGADGELFF. As DNA, the CDR3 is TGCAGCGTTGGCGGGGGGGCGGACGGGGAGCTGTTTTTT.

The chain links TRBV19 to TRBJ1-6; 9 nucleotides match TRBD1. The trim removed 5 bases at V and 10 bases at J, leaving 12 bases unmatched. The germline gives CDR1 LNHDA, CDR2 SQIVND (reference sequence). CDR3 length: 16 amino acids. The CDR3 is CASSSTGTGRNSPLHF. The CDR3 DNA follows: TGTGCCAGTAGTTCGACCGGGACAGGGCGTAACTCACCCCTCCACTTT. Using reference TRBV19 and TRBJ1-6 for the parts outside the CDR3, the full variable domain is DGGITQSPKYLFRKEGQNVTLSCEQNLNHDAMYWYRQDPGQGLRLIYYSQIVNDFQKGDIAEGYSVSREKKESFPLTVTSAQKNPTAFYLCASSSTGTGRNSPLHFGNGTRLTVT.

The J gene is TRBJ2-5, the V gene TRBV15; D might be TRBD2 (5 bases). Germline CDR1 LNHNV, CDR2 YYDKDF (reference sequence). The CDR3 loop spans 16 amino acids. Trimming shortened V by 0 bases and J by 5 bases, and 16 bases separated the two germline ends. CDR3 protein: CATSRDRVVRGETQYF. CDR3 DNA: TGTGCCACCAGCAGAGACCGGGTCGTCCGCGGGGAGACCCAGTACTTC.

Only a few counts were recorded for this clone. The CDR3 bases are TGCAGTGCTAGTCTGTCCGACTATGGCTACACCTTC. Residues: CSASLSDYGYTF. The V and J genes are TRBV20-1 and TRBJ1-2; D is unresolved. Germline V CDR1 and CDR2: DFQATT, SNEGSKA (reference sequence). This CDR3 has 12 amino acids. V was shortened by 3 bases and J by 3 bases, with 8 bases between the two germline ends.

The V gene is TRBV29-1, the J gene TRBJ2-2, with a tentative D call TRBD2 (5 bases). The length of the CDR3 is 14 residues. CDR1 and CDR2 (germline): SQVTM, ANQGSEA. The germline V and J ends were trimmed by 7 bases and 0 bases, with 12 bases remaining between them. The CDR3 coding sequence is TGCAGCGCCCGGGAACAGACGAACACCGGGGAGCTGTTTTTT. It encodes CSAREQTNTGELFF.